A selection of T cell receptor beta chains follows, all from one sample in a study of blood T cell repertoires in COVID-19. The protocol was immunoSEQ multiplex PCR, while the TCRdb copy is restricted to in-frame clones and leaves out a portion. Of about 260,000 clones listed, over 80% are singletons. The sequenced sample consisted of peripheral blood. All receptors derive from an older woman with COVID-19, enrolled during active disease. Both conserved end residues are part of each CDR3. D genes are given only for firm matches. Size is omitted from some rows. Given values are once, few, many or a class for expanded clones.

abundance | j_gene | v_gene | d_gene | len | CDR3nt | CDR3aa
- | TRBJ2-1 | TRBV4-1 | TRBD2 | 17 | TGCGCCAGCAGCCCTTTCATAGCGGGAACGGGGGCGAATGAGCAGTTCTTC | CASSPFIAGTGANEQFF
- | TRBJ2-7 | TRBV19 | - | 14 | TGTGCCAGTAGTCCTGGCGGTAGCTCCTACGAGCAGTACTTC | CASSPGGSSYEQYF
- | TRBJ1-5 | TRBV12-5 | - | 16 | TGTGCTAGTGGTTTGGTACGCGCAGGGCCTCCCCAGCCCCAGCATTTT | CASGLVRAGPPQPQHF
- | TRBJ1-6 | TRBV18 | - | 16 | TGTGCCAGCTCTCCTCAGGGGAGCTCCTATAATTCACCCCTCCACTTT | CASSPQGSSYNSPLHF
- | TRBJ1-2 | TRBV7-2 | - | 16 | TGTGCCAGCAGCGAGAGTCGCGGTCCGTTTGGCTATGGCTACACCTTC | CASSESRGPFGYGYTF
- | TRBJ1-1 | TRBV29-1 | - | 14 | TGCAGCGTGGCCCAGAGGAGGGAGAACACTGAAGCTTTCTTT | CSVAQRRENTEAFF
- | TRBJ1-5 | TRBV19 | - | 15 | TGTGCCAGTAGTGCCTGGGGGGGGGTTAATCAGCCCCAGCATTTT | CASSAWGGVNQPQHF
- | TRBJ1-2 | TRBV12-5 | - | 16 | TGTGCTAGTGGTTTGGTACTTGGGGCGAGGACCTATGGCTACACCTTC | CASGLVLGARTYGYTF
- | TRBJ1-4 | TRBV2 | - | 15 | TGTGCCAGCAGCCAACTGAGGGTCACTAATGAAAAACTGTTTTTT | CASSQLRVTNEKLFF
- | TRBJ2-7 | TRBV7-2 | - | 13 | TGTGCCAGCAGCCCTCCAGGGAAATACGAGCAGTACTTC | CASSPPGKYEQYF
once | TRBJ1-5 | TRBV11-2 | - | 12 | TGTGCCAGCAGCTTCAGCGGTCAGCCCCAGCATTTT | CASSFSGQPQHF